This TCR beta chain came from a study of shared clonotypes between healthy human individuals. To note about this clone: No antigen is known for it.

Study observations and caveats: Sorted-subset sequencing, rarefaction showed, was incomplete despite large depth.

V gave up 6 bases and J gave up 8 bases; unmatched junction bases: 13. Per the germline V gene, CDR1 is SQVTM and CDR2 is ANQGSEA. The length of the CDR3 is 15 residues. Produced via immunoSEQ multiplex PCR; TCRdb's table is partial and in-frame only. The sample includes 2 million to 2.5 million clones, more than 85% of them seen just once. The sequence came from a man aged 18-30 years in good health. Some clones in this sample may be carry-over from other donors' samples. Sequencing was performed on naive CD4+ T cells from PBMCs. Subset reported: CD45RA+ positively selected. The chain links TRBV29-1 to TRBJ1-4, with 9 bases aligning to TRBD1. The CDR3 sequence is CSVGTGTGGLEKLFF. The CDR3 DNA follows: TGCAGCGTGGGAACCGGTACAGGGGGCTTGGAAAAACTGTTTTTT.